These T cell receptor beta chains were read from a single sample in a study of T cells after yellow fever vaccination. One entry per CDR3 protein, called by TCRdb with MiXCR from the 5' RACE reads. The data hold hundreds of thousands of distinct CDR3 sequences, with about 12% observed a single time. Sequencing was performed on CD4+ T cells sorted from PBMCs, taken 15 days after the yellow fever booster vaccination. The receptors derive from a man younger than 35 who received the YFV17D yellow fever vaccine. Both conserved end residues are part of each CDR3. Fields, in order: clone size, D gene, V gene, J gene, CDR3 DNA, CDR3 protein. D genes are given only for firm matches. Size tells how often a clone was seen (once, few, many) or the class of an expanded clone, and some rows leave it out.

.	.	TRBV5-1	TRBJ2-5	TGCGCCAGCAGCCTTACCTTCGGGCCCGGGGAGACCCAGTACTTC	CASSLTFGPGETQYF
.	.	TRBV9	TRBJ1-5	TGTGCCAGCAGCGTGGAGGGGTATTCGGGACAGCCCCAGCATTTT	CASSVEGYSGQPQHF
few	.	TRBV4-1	TRBJ2-5	TGCGCCAGCAGCCAAGATTGGGGCGATCAAGAGACCCAGTACTTC	CASSQDWGDQETQYF
.	.	TRBV6-5	TRBJ2-3	TGTGCCAGCAGTTACTGGGGGGGGCGGACAGATACGCAGTATTTT	CASSYWGGRTDTQYF
.	.	TRBV5-1	TRBJ2-5	TGCGCCAGCAGCTTGGCCCCTCTAGAGACCCAGTACTTC	CASSLAPLETQYF
.	.	TRBV18	TRBJ2-1	TGTGCCAGCTCACCAGGAGGCGGCACCTCCGGTGAGCAGTTCTTC	CASSPGGGTSGEQFF
.	.	TRBV2	TRBJ1-2	TGTGCCTCCGACTTCCAGGGTTTTGGCTACACCTTC	CASDFQGFGYTF
.	.	TRBV7-9	TRBJ2-7	TGTGCCAGCAGTCCACAGAAGCCTTACGAGCAGTACTTC	CASSPQKPYEQYF
.	.	TRBV10-3	TRBJ2-3	TGTGCCATCAGTGAGTCGAAAGGACTTTCTTCTAGCACAGATACGCAGTATTTT	CAISESKGLSSSTDTQYF
few	TRBD1	TRBV18	TRBJ1-5	TGTGCCAGCTCACCTCGGCAGGGGGGCGAACAGCCCCAGCATTTT	CASSPRQGGEQPQHF
.	.	TRBV10-3	TRBJ2-3	TGTGCCATCAGTCGGGCGTCAGGGCAGGGCACAGATACGCAGTATTTT	CAISRASGQGTDTQYF
.	.	TRBV29-1	TRBJ2-3	TGCAGCGCCTCCGTCCCCACAGATACGCAGTATTTT	CSASVPTDTQYF
.	.	TRBV7-9	TRBJ1-3	TGTGCCAGCAGCTTTTCTGGCCCGGATTCTAACACCATATATTTT	CASSFSGPDSNTIYF
few	.	TRBV5-5	TRBJ1-4	TGTGCCAGCAGCTTGGACGCGGGAACAACTAATGAAAAACTGTTTTTT	CASSLDAGTTNEKLFF
.	.	TRBV4-3	TRBJ1-6	TGCGCCAGCAGCCAAGACACCTCGAATTCACCCCTCCACTTT	CASSQDTSNSPLHF
.	.	TRBV19	TRBJ2-6	TGTGCCAGTAGTATAGAGGGTACTGGGGCCAACGTCCTGACTTTC	CASSIEGTGANVLTF
.	.	TRBV4-2	TRBJ1-6	TGTGCCAGCAGCCAAGGTGGACGGCTAAATTCACCCCTCCACTTT	CASSQGGRLNSPLHF
.	.	TRBV15	TRBJ2-7	TGTGCCACCAGCATGGGTCCGGCGACAGCCTACGAGCAGTACTTC	CATSMGPATAYEQYF
few	.	TRBV28	TRBJ1-1	TGTGCCAGCAGCCCTCGACAGGCTGACCTTGAAGCTTTCTTT	CASSPRQADLEAFF
few	.	TRBV4-3	TRBJ1-3	TGCGCCAGCAGCCAAGGAGGGTACTCTGGAAACACCATATATTTT	CASSQGGYSGNTIYF
.	.	TRBV12-3/TRBV12-4	TRBJ1-2	TGTGCCAGCAGTTTAAAAACCTCCACCTTC	CASSLKTSTF
few	TRBD1	TRBV20-1	TRBJ2-3	TGCAGTGCTAGGGCAGGGGGAAATGTGGGCGCAGATACGCAGTATTTT	CSARAGGNVGADTQYF
.	TRBD2	TRBV5-1	TRBJ2-3	TGCGCCAGCAGCGATCAAGCGGGGGGGCCTTATACGCAGTATTTT	CASSDQAGGPYTQYF
few	TRBD1	TRBV4-2	TRBJ1-1	TGTGCCAGCAGCCCGGAAGGACAGGGGGATACGGCTTTCTTT	CASSPEGQGDTAFF
few	.	TRBV27	TRBJ2-3	TGTGCCAGCAGTTTAAAGGTTCAGGGTACGCAGTATTTT	CASSLKVQGTQYF
.	.	TRBV7-2	TRBJ2-7	TGTGCCAGCAGCCCAGGAGGGTCGTCCCTCGAGCAGTACTTC	CASSPGGSSLEQYF
.	.	TRBV9	TRBJ2-5	TGTGCCAGCAGCGCAAGGACAAAAGAGACCCAGTACTTC	CASSARTKETQYF
.	.	TRBV6-1	TRBJ1-2	TGTGCCAGCAGTGAACCGGCCCGACCCTGCACCTTC	CASSEPARPCTF
.	.	TRBV12-3/TRBV12-4	TRBJ1-1	TGTGCCAGCAGTTACTTGGGGGTTATGGGGACTGAAGCTTTCTTT	CASSYLGVMGTEAFF
few	.	TRBV19	TRBJ1-1	TGTGCCAGTATCCAGACCGGGCTGAACACTGAAGCTTTCTTT	CASIQTGLNTEAFF
.	.	TRBV7-2	TRBJ2-5	TGTGCCAGCAGCCCCGGGGGGCCGACCCAGTACTTC	CASSPGGPTQYF
.	.	TRBV5-1	TRBJ1-1	TGCGCCAGCAGCTTGGTCGCACTCCCGGGCACTGAAGCTTTCTTT	CASSLVALPGTEAFF
few	TRBD2	TRBV3-1	TRBJ2-5	TGTGCCAGCAGCCCTAGCGGGGATCCCCAAGAGACCCAGTACTTC	CASSPSGDPQETQYF
many	TRBD2	TRBV7-6	TRBJ2-7	TGTGCCAGCAGCTCGGGGGGGCGAGCTCGGGGCGAGCAGTACTTC	CASSSGGRARGEQYF
.	.	TRBV10-3	TRBJ2-3	TGTGCCATCAGTGAGGAGCGGCGGGGATGGGATACGCAGTATTTT	CAISEERRGWDTQYF
.	TRBD1	TRBV7-2	TRBJ1-3	TGTGCCAGCAGCTCCCAGACAGGGACTGGAAACACCATATATTTT	CASSSQTGTGNTIYF
many	TRBD2	TRBV7-8	TRBJ2-3	TGTGCCAGCAGCTCAGCGGGGGGGATCACAGATACGCAGTATTTT	CASSSAGGITDTQYF
.	.	TRBV28	TRBJ1-5	TGTGCCAGCAACCCGCCGGCAAATCAGCCCCAGCATTTT	CASNPPANQPQHF
few	TRBD2	TRBV6-5	TRBJ2-1	TGTGCCAGCAGTCGGATAGAGGGACTAGCATCCGCCTACAATGAGCAGTTCTTC	CASSRIEGLASAYNEQFF
few	.	TRBV5-4	TRBJ2-1	TGTGCCAGCAGCACCCGGACGAGTTACAATGAGCAGTTCTTC	CASSTRTSYNEQFF
.	TRBD1	TRBV18	TRBJ1-6	TGTGCCAGCTCACTATGGGGGACAGGGGAATCACCCCTCCACTTT	CASSLWGTGESPLHF
few	.	TRBV20-1	TRBJ2-6	TGCAGTGCTATCAGAGGGGGAGTTGGGGCCAACGTCCTGACTTTC	CSAIRGGVGANVLTF